The 15 T cell receptor beta chains listed next were all sequenced from one sample in a study of cytomegalovirus exposure and HLA in healthy donors. PCR employed 60 Vbeta and 13 Jbeta primers. The method was immunoSEQ multiplex PCR; TCRdb's version includes in-frame clones alone and lacks a portion of them. The table shows over 150,000 clones, with roughly two thirds occurring only once. Sequencing used PBMCs. These receptors were obtained from a woman under 40 in good health and CMV-seronegative.

The chain joins TRBV2 to TRBJ1-2; D gene unclear. The germline V gene has CDR1 SNHLY and CDR2 FYNNEI. The V and J ends lost 0 bases and 8 bases respectively, with 7 bases between them. This CDR3 is 12 amino acids long. CDR3 bases: TGTGCCAGCAGTGAAGCGGCAGAAGGCTACACCTTC. This sequence encodes CASSEAAEGYTF.

In regard to this clone: The junction departs from germline at one end; a sequencing error may be responsible. This rearrangement joins TRBV6-5 to TRBJ2-7; TRBD1 aligns across 9 bases. Germline V gene lookup returns CDR1 MNHEY and CDR2 SVGAGI. This CDR3 has 14 residues. The CDR3 DNA sequence: TGTGCCAGCGGTTACGGGGGACAGGGTTTCGAGCAGTACTTC. This translates into CASGYGGQGFEQYF.

V is TRBV7-6 and J is TRBJ2-1; D gene uncertain. This CDR3 has 11 residues. The germline CDR1 and CDR2 sequences are SGHVS and FNYEAQ. V was cut by 5 bases and J by 9 bases, with 8 bases left in between. The CDR3 DNA reads as TGTGCCAGCAGCCTCAGCGTTGAGCAGTTCTTC. Its protein product is CASSLSVEQFF.

The chain recombines TRBV4-3 with TRBJ2-3; D is possibly TRBD2 (7 bases). The CDR3 covers 18 residues. CDR1 and CDR2 (germline): LGHNA, YSLEER. The ends were cut back, 4 bases at V and 2 bases at J, with 22 bases in the middle. The CDR3 coding sequence is TGCGCCAGCAGCCCTCTGACTAGTGCGGGGGCCGTCACAGATACGCAGTATTTT. This encodes CASSPLTSAGAVTDTQYF.

The V and J genes are TRBV28 and TRBJ1-4, with 10 bases matching TRBD1. CDR3 length: 15 residues. J gave up 7 bases and V 4 bases, and 6 bases lay outside the gene matches. Germline CDR1 MDHEN, CDR2 SYDVKM. The CDR3 spells CASSSPGQGSEKLFF. DNA for the CDR3: TGTGCCAGCAGTTCCCCGGGACAGGGGAGTGAAAAACTGTTTTTT.

The genes are TRBV29-1 and TRBJ2-3, with TRBD2 identical over 7 bases. The CDR3 contains 13 residues. With 7 bases clipped from V and 1 base from J, the junction kept 5 bases outside the gene matches. Germline-derived CDR1 and CDR2 are SQVTM and ANQGSEA. CDR3 nucleotide sequence: TGCAGCGGAACTACTAGCGGCACAGATACGCAGTATTTT. Protein product: CSGTTSGTDTQYF.

In its sample, this clone was seen a few times. The CDR3 bases are TGTGCCAGCAGCCAAGACAGGCGGGAAGAAAAACTGTTTTTT. Translated: CASSQDRREEKLFF. The chain combines TRBV14 with TRBJ1-4; D call uncertain. V lost 0 bases to trimming and J lost 8 bases, with 10 bases between them. The germline gives CDR1 SGHDN, CDR2 FVKESK. The CDR3 consists of 14 residues.

This chain uses TRBV7-6 with TRBJ2-1, with 7 bases lining up with TRBD1. With 5 bases clipped from V and 5 bases from J, the junction kept 9 bases outside the gene matches. The CDR3 extends over 15 amino acids. Germline V gene data show CDR1 as SGHVS and CDR2 as FNYEAQ. CDR3 sequence: CASSHPGGGDNEQFF. The CDR3 coding sequence is TGTGCCAGCAGCCACCCAGGGGGTGGGGACAATGAGCAGTTCTTC.

The chain joins TRBV7-2 to TRBJ2-3; 12 bases match TRBD2. Germline lookup yields CDR1 SGHTA and CDR2 FQGNSA. CDR3 length: 18 residues. Germline trimming cut 2 bases from V and 4 bases from J; bases unmatched to any gene: 10. This chain's CDR3 is CASSLLWRTSGVADTQYF. The DNA of the CDR3 is TGTGCCAGCAGCTTACTTTGGAGGACTAGCGGGGTTGCAGATACGCAGTATTTT.

This clone was observed a handful of times. The chain recombines TRBV6-4 with TRBJ1-5; 8 bases line up with TRBD1. The V segment lost 4 bases and the J segment 2 bases; nucleotides outside the gene matches: 4. Germline values: CDR1 MRHNA, CDR2 SNTAGT. This CDR3 has 15 residues. The CDR3 here is CASSGGQGCNQPQHF. The CDR3 DNA follows: TGTGCCAGCAGTGGAGGACAGGGTTGCAATCAGCCCCAGCATTTT.

A note on this clone: This sample includes further DNA sequences coding for the same CDR3. J is TRBJ2-5 and V is TRBV10-3; D ambiguous. The CDR3 is 12 residues long. V was clipped by 0 bases and J by 5 bases, with 4 bases between them. From germline, CDR1 is ENHRY and CDR2 SYGVKD. The CDR3 DNA is TGTGCCATCAGTGAGTCGAGGGAGACCCAGTACTTC. Its protein is CAISESRETQYF.

The chain carries TRBV19 and TRBJ2-1, with a tentative D call TRBD1 (7 bases). There are 17 residues in the CDR3. V gave up 6 bases and J gave up 6 bases, with 24 bases separating them. Germline loops: CDR1 LNHDA, CDR2 SQIVND (reference sequence). This CDR3 reads CASSRYSQGTLRNEQFF. The CDR3 DNA follows: TGTGCCAGTAGCAGATACTCACAGGGGACTTTACGCAATGAGCAGTTCTTC.

The J gene is TRBJ2-3, the V gene TRBV7-8, with D perhaps TRBD2 (6 bases). Germline V gene lookup returns CDR1 SGHVS and CDR2 FQNEAQ. The CDR3 contains 13 residues. Trimming stripped 4 bases from V and 3 bases from J, with 8 bases between. The DNA for the CDR3 is TGTGCCAGCAGCTGGGCGGGGACAGATACGCAGTATTTT. This codes for CASSWAGTDTQYF.

This clone turned up a few times. CDR3 residues: CASTDNGAADTQYF. CDR3 nucleotides: TGTGCCAGCACAGACAACGGCGCCGCAGATACGCAGTATTTT. The chain carries TRBV6-5 and TRBJ2-3; no clear D gene. V was clipped by 7 bases and J by 4 bases, with 15 bases between them. CDR3 length: 14 residues. Looked up from germline, CDR1 is MNHEY and CDR2 is SVGAGI.

A single count supports this clone. This rearrangement joins TRBV5-4 to TRBJ2-1, with a weak D call TRBD2 (5 bases). V was clipped by 2 bases and J by 8 bases, with 14 bases between them. The CDR3 totals 14 residues. The germline V gene encodes CDR1 SGHNT and CDR2 YYREEE (reference sequence). The CDR3 region has the DNA TGTGCCAGCAGCTTATGGACTGGGCTGCATGAGCAGTTCTTC. It specifies CASSLWTGLHEQFF.